This T cell receptor beta chain was recovered during a study of response to subunit inactivated influenza vaccine (dated by TCRdb to 2017 to 2018). About the investigation overall: Deep quantitative profiling of the T cell receptor repertoire was used in the study to follow responses to a trivalent subunit inactivated influenza vaccine.

The research as a whole found: The authors proposed that each seasonal influenza vaccination may bring in only a limited number of new T cells.

This clonotype was counted only a few times. Its antigen is not yet known. The record has no base qualities; no much larger clone is one base away. V lost 2 bases and J lost 5 bases, and the count of bases not matched to a germline gene is 7. The germline V gene gives CDR1 as SGHTA and CDR2 as FQGNSA. The CDR3 spans 15 residues, from the cysteine through the phenylalanine. The sequence is cut down to CDR3 DNA, 45 bases in frame from base 1. Library method: RT-PCR. The run used an Illumina HiSeq 2500. TCRdb cleaned the public reads at Q25 with fastp, built clones with MiXCR and kept in-frame beta chains. Every distinct CDR3 protein forms one entry, paired with its most common genes and DNA. The table for this sample lists some 550,000 distinct CDR3 sequences; under 30% of them were counted only once. The ten largest clonotypes hold 2.8% of the sample. A further study also used this sample, focusing on T cells expressing NK-cell markers. As noted in the second study: 5'RACE template switching, by which a universal primer site and unique molecular identifiers were added, was used to make TCR beta cDNA libraries. In sorted CD3+CD56+NKG2C+, CD3+CD56+NKG2C- and CD3+CD56-NKG2C+ T-cell subsets from several donors, TCR beta-chain repertoires were profiled. Among the eight sequenced donors, only one was HCMV-seronegative, while the other seven were HCMV-seropositive. In several experiments an anti-gammadeltaTCR antibody was added to restrict sorting to alphabetaTCR-expressing T cells. In over 5 donors, the dominant CD3+CD56+NKG2C+ clonotypes were among the top 10 CD8+ clonotypes and accounted for about 1.0-7.5% of CD8+ T cells. Those dominant clonotypes were again the most abundant among CD3+CD56-NKG2C+ cells in four donors, at about 28.3-60.1%. Whether the expanded NKG2C-expressing T cell clones were specific for HCMV antigens was left unclear. The eight sequenced donors were randomly selected healthy volunteers, three men and five women. HCMV serostatus was determined by detecting HCMV-specific IgG in serum with a commercial ELISA kit. Peripheral blood mononuclear cells were isolated from blood by Ficoll density gradient centrifugation. Magnetic immunoseparation with Miltenyi isolation kits was used to isolate CD4+ and CD8+ T cells from PBMC. Priming for cDNA synthesis came from the TCR beta constant segment, and two successive PCR amplification steps followed. Sequencing of the libraries produced 2 x 150 bp reads on Illumina HiSeq 2000/2500, MiSeq or NextSeq. Reads were demultiplexed and grouped by UMI with MIGEC, and clonotypes were assembled and quantified with MiTCR. Only TCR cDNA sequences supported by at least two reads were kept to exclude erroneous sequences. The tcR package was used for downstream repertoire analysis, with clonotypes matched between fractions based on CDR3 nucleotide sequence plus V segment. Antigen specificity was annotated against VDJdb with VDJmatch, allowing one amino acid substitution in CDR3.

The sequences come from CD4+ T cells sorted from PBMCs, collected 11 to 12 days after vaccination. The source of this sequence is a man aged 50 to 60 who received an inactivated influenza vaccine. Donor details come from another sample of the same person, matched by shared clones. The V and J genes are TRBV7-2 and TRBJ2-5, with 8 bases in between that match TRBD2. The CDR3 corresponds to CASSLTGGPRETQYF. In nucleotide form, the sequence is TGTGCCAGCAGCTTAACGGGGGGGCCCCGCGAGACCCAGTACTTC.